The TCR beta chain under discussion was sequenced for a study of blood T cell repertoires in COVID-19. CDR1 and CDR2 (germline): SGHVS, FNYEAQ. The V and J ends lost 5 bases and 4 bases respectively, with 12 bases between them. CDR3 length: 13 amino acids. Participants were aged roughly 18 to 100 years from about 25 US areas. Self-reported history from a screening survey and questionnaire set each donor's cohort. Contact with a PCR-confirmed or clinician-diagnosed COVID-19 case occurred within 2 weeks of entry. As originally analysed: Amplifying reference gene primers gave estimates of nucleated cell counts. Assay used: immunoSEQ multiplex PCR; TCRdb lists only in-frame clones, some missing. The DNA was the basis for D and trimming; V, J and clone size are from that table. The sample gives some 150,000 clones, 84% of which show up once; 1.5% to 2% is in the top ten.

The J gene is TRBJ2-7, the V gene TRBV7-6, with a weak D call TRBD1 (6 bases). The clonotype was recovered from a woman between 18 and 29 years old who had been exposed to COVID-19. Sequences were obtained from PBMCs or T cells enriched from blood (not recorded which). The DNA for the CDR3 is TGTGCCAGCAGCCCCCAACAGGGATACGAGCAGTACTTC. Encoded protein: CASSPQQGYEQYF. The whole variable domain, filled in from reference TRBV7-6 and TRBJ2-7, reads GAGVSQSPRYKVTKRGQDVALRCDPISGHVSLYWYRQALGQGPEFLTYFNYEAQQDKSGLPNDRFSAERPEGSISTLTIQRTEQRDSAMYRCASSPQQGYEQYFGPGTRLTVT.